This T cell receptor (beta chain) was recovered during a study of regulatory T cells in long-lasting Graves disease. Building of the TCR beta libraries involved iRepertoire HTBI primers and Arm-PCR of CDR3 regions. As handled by the study authors: Across samples, 62 TRBV and some 14 TRBJ segments were found. MiXCR was run by TCRdb on the multiplex PCR reads, yielding one entry per CDR3 protein. V and J calls and clone size were set by TCRdb, not the authors. The sample has roughly 500,000 distinct CDR3 sequences, about a fifth seen once; the top ten hold approximately 8%. In its sample, this clonotype was seen a few times. Its antigen is not identified. Overall study results and limits: Persistent patients had more shared public clonotypes (approximately 2,700) than new patients (around 1,000). Persistent-disease Graves' patients showed less TCR diversity than new cases. Preferential use of TRBV28, TRBJ1-2 and TRBJ2-5 was seen in persistent disease.

The V gene end was trimmed by 1 base and the J gene end by 7 bases; junction bases not matched to a gene: 10. Germline V lookup: CDR1 GTSNPN, CDR2 SVGIG (reference sequence). The CDR3 contains 16 residues. The sample's time point: persistent/refractory GD, antithyroid drugs over 5 years with positive TRAb. Making the TCR library involved RNA that had been extracted from PBMCs. Sequenced here: peripheral blood mononuclear cells (PBMCs), sampled when the disease was refractory, from a patient treated with antithyroid drugs. The genes are TRBV30 and TRBJ1-6; 7 bases line up with TRBD1. The source is a female donor with Graves disease. The CDR3 protein is CAWSAGWQGGNSPLHF. CDR3 sequence (DNA): TGTGCCTGGAGTGCCGGTTGGCAGGGGGGAAATTCACCCCTCCACTTT.